What follows describes a single T cell receptor beta chain. The data stem from a study of blood T cell repertoires in COVID-19. The assay was immunoSEQ multiplex PCR, and TCRdb's table has in-frame clones only and misses some. The table includes under 50,000 clones, roughly 89% detected once. The V gene's germline CDR1 is MNHEY and CDR2 SVGAGI. The CDR3 covers 13 residues. V lost 6 bases to trimming and J lost 5 bases; unmatched junction nucleotides: 1. The genes are TRBV6-5 and TRBJ1-5, with 10 bases aligning to TRBD1. Input material: peripheral blood. The sequence derives from a man between 65 and 85 years old with active COVID-19. The CDR3 DNA is TGTGCCAGCAGCGGACAGGGGGATCAGCCCCAGCATTTT. This encodes CASSGQGDQPQHF.